This T cell receptor beta chain appears in the sequencing data of a study of molecular identifiers for immune sequencing clone quantification. Using a CD8+CD4-CCR7+CD45RA+ phenotype, naive CD8 T cells were sorted. This clonotype appeared many times. TCRdb fed the PCR reads into MiXCR, producing one record per CDR3 protein. The profile covers hundreds of thousands of distinct CDR3 sequences, with approximately 20% appearing a single time and roughly 0.83% taken by the ten largest. The sequence came from a human donor in good health. Some libraries in this study had Jurkat cell RNA spiked in. Source material: naive CD8+ T cells from blood, with Jurkat cell RNA spiked in. Subset meaning: FACS-sorted CD8+CD4-CCR7+CD45RA+ naive T cells.

The chain's CDR3 is CSAKGLAGAKYEQYF. For the CDR3, the DNA is TGCAGTGCTAAAGGACTAGCGGGAGCCAAGTACGAGCAGTACTTC. The chain couples TRBV20-1 to TRBJ2-7; 13 nucleotides agree with TRBD2. The ends lost 4 bases at V and 4 bases at J; junction bases unmatched: 7. Germline values: CDR1 DFQATT, CDR2 SNEGSKA (reference sequence). The CDR3 has 15 residues.